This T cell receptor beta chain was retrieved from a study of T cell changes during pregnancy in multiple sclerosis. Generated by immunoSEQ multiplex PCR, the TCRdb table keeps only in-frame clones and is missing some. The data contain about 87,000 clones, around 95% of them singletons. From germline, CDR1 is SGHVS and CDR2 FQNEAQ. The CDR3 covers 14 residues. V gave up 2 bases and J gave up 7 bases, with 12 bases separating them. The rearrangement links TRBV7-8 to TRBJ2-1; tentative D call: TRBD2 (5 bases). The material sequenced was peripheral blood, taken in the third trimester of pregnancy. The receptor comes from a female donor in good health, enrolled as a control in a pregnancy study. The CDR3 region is CASSLQASRNEQFF. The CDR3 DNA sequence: TGTGCCAGCAGCTTACAGGCTAGCCGTAATGAGCAGTTCTTC.